These 20 T cell receptor beta chains originate from one sample sequenced in a study of cytomegalovirus exposure and HLA in healthy donors (dated by TCRdb to 2016 to 2017). The library was built by means of the immunoSEQ multiplex PCR assay. The multiplex PCR relied on a mix of 60 forward primers for TCR Vbeta segments and 13 reverse primers for TCR Jbeta segments. Not all clones reach the TCRdb copy of this immuneACCESS table, which keeps in-frame sequences only. Checked studies attribute under half of the gap to unresolved V genes and leave the rest unexplained. Here the sample has 150,000 to 200,000 clones; roughly 85% occur a single time. The ten largest clonotypes hold roughly 2% of the sample. Material: PBMCs. These receptors were taken from a middle-aged man in good health and CMV-seronegative.

This clone has just one count. The rearrangement joins TRBV28 to TRBJ1-1; D uncertain. This CDR3 is 12 amino acids long. V shed 9 bases and J shed 1 base, with 9 bases lying between them. Germline V gene sequence: CDR1 MDHEN, CDR2 SYDVKM. As DNA, the CDR3 is TGTGCCAGTTATCGGGGGAACACTGAAGCTTTCTTT. Protein: CASYRGNTEAFF.

This rearrangement joins TRBV18 to TRBJ1-6; the match to TRBD1 covers 8 bases. The CDR3 is 15 amino acids. Trimming removed 3 bases from V and 7 bases from J; junction bases left unmatched: 5. CDR1 and CDR2 from the germline V gene are KGHSH and LQKENI. For the CDR3, the DNA is TGTGCCAGCTCACCCCGGACAGGGCAAAATTCACCCCTCCACTTT. Translation gives CASSPRTGQNSPLHF.

This chain connects TRBV6-1 to TRBJ1-5, with a possible D match to TRBD1 (6 bases). Trimming removed 3 bases from V and 5 bases from J, with 8 bases in between. This CDR3 is 13 amino acids long. The germline CDR1 and CDR2 sequences are MNHNS and SASEGT. The CDR3 nucleotides are TGTGCCAGCAGTGAGGGGGCGGATCAGCCCCAGCATTTT. Amino acid sequence: CASSEGADQPQHF.

This clone is a singleton in its sample. The chain links TRBV11-2 to TRBJ1-4, with D unresolved. The V gene lost 2 bases and the J gene lost 2 bases, with 12 bases spanning the gap. The CDR3 covers 16 residues. The germline CDR1 and CDR2 sequences are SGHAT and FQNNGV. The CDR3 DNA reads as TGTGCCAGCAGCTTAACCCGACTCCCGACTAATGAAAAACTGTTTTTT. It is translated as CASSLTRLPTNEKLFF.

The V call is TRBV11-3, the J call TRBJ2-7; D remains ambiguous. Germline V gene lookup returns CDR1 SGHNT and CDR2 YENEEA. V was cut by 5 bases and J by 6 bases, with 11 bases left in between. The CDR3 runs to 12 residues. The CDR3 loop is CASSPRVGEQYF. DNA of the CDR3: TGTGCCAGCAGCCCCCGGGTCGGCGAGCAGTACTTC.

V is TRBV28 and J is TRBJ1-5, with TRBD1 matching 7 bases. The CDR3 consists of 15 residues. The germline V gene has CDR1 MDHEN and CDR2 SYDVKM. The trim removed 5 bases at V and 3 bases at J, leaving 7 bases unmatched. The CDR3 coding sequence is TGTGCCAGCAGTAGACAGGGCGCAATCAATCAGCCCCAGCATTTT. Translating it yields CASSRQGAINQPQHF.

The rearrangement joins TRBV4-3 to TRBJ2-3, with TRBD1 matching over 10 bases. J lost 1 base, V lost 0 bases, and 4 bases had no gene match. Germline V gene sequence: CDR1 LGHNA, CDR2 YSLEER. This CDR3 is 17 amino acids long. As DNA, the CDR3 is TGCGCCAGCAGCCAAGATCCCGGACAGGGGGGCACAGATACGCAGTATTTT. As protein: CASSQDPGQGGTDTQYF.

The V call is TRBV7-2, the J call TRBJ2-1, with TRBD2 identical over 8 bases. CDR1 is SGHTA, CDR2 FQGNSA, per germline. The CDR3 is 16 residues long. V was clipped by 4 bases and J by 0 bases; unmatched bases: 5. The CDR3 here is CASSSRAGVSYNEQFF. DNA for the CDR3: TGTGCCAGCAGCTCTAGAGCGGGAGTCTCCTACAATGAGCAGTTCTTC. Using reference TRBV7-2 and TRBJ2-1 for the parts outside the CDR3, the full variable domain is GAGVSQSPSNKVTEKGKDVELRCDPISGHTALYWYRQSLGQGLEFLIYFQGNSAPDKSGLPSDRFSAERTGGSVSTLTIQRTQQEDSAVYLCASSSRAGVSYNEQFFGPGTRLTVL.

This clone appeared a few times. The rearrangement uses TRBV5-5 and TRBJ2-7, with 7 bases aligning to TRBD1. The germline V gene has CDR1 SGHKS and CDR2 YYEKEE (reference sequence). CDR3 length: 14 residues. Trimming cost V 4 bases and J 7 bases; bases outside gene matches: 11. The CDR3 DNA follows: TGTGCCAGCAGCCGAGGAACAGGGGCGAGGGAGCAGTACTTC. Its protein is CASSRGTGAREQYF.

This sequence joins TRBV19 and TRBJ1-2; tentative D call: TRBD1 (5 bases). Germline-derived CDR1 and CDR2 are LNHDA and SQIVND (reference sequence). V lost 5 bases and J lost 6, with 10 bases in between. The CDR3 has 12 amino acids. The CDR3 coding sequence is TGTGCCAGTAGTTACAGGCAGGATGGCTACACCTTC. It translates to CASSYRQDGYTF.

The chain combines TRBV5-8 with TRBJ2-2; tentatively, D is TRBD2 (6 bases). The CDR3 has 13 residues. The V gene lost 7 bases and the J gene lost 2 bases, with 9 bases spanning the gap. CDR1 is SGHTS and CDR2 is YDEGEE in the germline V gene. The CDR3 loop reads CASRGTNTGELFF. The CDR3 bases are TGTGCCAGCCGCGGGACCAACACCGGGGAGCTGTTTTTT.

This clone turned up a few times. The genes are TRBV18 and TRBJ1-2; no clear D gene. The V gene's germline CDR1 is KGHSH and CDR2 LQKENI. This CDR3 spans 13 amino acids. Trimming removed 2 bases from V and 5 bases from J, with 9 bases in between. The CDR3 region is CASSPRREYGYTF. The DNA of the CDR3 is TGTGCCAGCTCACCAAGGAGAGAGTATGGCTACACCTTC.

The chain combines TRBV6-4 with TRBJ2-2; 7 nucleotides agree with TRBD1. V trimming: 6 bases; J trimming: 3 bases; junction bases outside the gene matches: 4. CDR1 and CDR2 from the germline V gene are MRHNA and SNTAGT. The CDR3 is made up of 14 amino acids. The CDR3 sequence: CASSSGTDTGELFF. Here the CDR3 DNA reads TGTGCCAGCAGCTCCGGGACAGACACCGGGGAGCTGTTTTTT.

This rearrangement joins TRBV2 to TRBJ2-1, with D maybe TRBD1 (5 bases). CDR1 is SNHLY, CDR2 FYNNEI, per germline. Trimming removed 4 bases at V and 4 bases at J, with 23 bases between. The CDR3 length is 18 residues. In DNA form, the CDR3 reads TGTGCCAGCAGTGTACTTTCAGCAGGGCTAGAGGAGTACAATGAGCAGTTCTTC. Its translation is CASSVLSAGLEEYNEQFF.

V gene TRBV7-8 combines with J gene TRBJ2-7, with D possibly TRBD1 on 5 matching bases. The CDR3 has 13 amino acids. Trimming cost V 4 bases and J 2 bases, with 9 bases left between them. Germline V CDR1 and CDR2: SGHVS, FQNEAQ. DNA for the CDR3: TGTGCCAGCAGCTCAGGGCCCACCTACGAGCAGTACTTC. As protein: CASSSGPTYEQYF.

This chain connects TRBV28 to TRBJ2-7; tentatively, D is TRBD1 (6 bases). In germline, CDR1 is MDHEN, CDR2 SYDVKM. CDR3 length: 12 residues. Between the trimmed V and J ends, which lost 5 bases and 7 bases, there was a span of 12 bases. CDR3 nucleotides: TGTGCCAGCAGTCCTGACGACAGGGAGCAGTACTTC. Its protein product is CASSPDDREQYF. The variable domain in full, completed from reference TRBV28 and TRBJ2-7, reads DVKVTQSSRYLVKRTGEKVFLECVQDMDHENMFWYRQDPGLGLRLIYFSYDVKMKEKGDIPEGYSVSREKKERFSLILESASTNQTSMYLCASSPDDREQYFGPGTRLTVT.

The rearrangement joins TRBV10-3 to TRBJ2-7, with D possibly being TRBD1 (5 bases). The CDR3 spans 13 residues. V was cut by 6 bases and J by 7 bases, with 16 bases left in between. In germline, CDR1 is ENHRY, CDR2 SYGVKD. The CDR3 sequence is CAISVDSLREQYF. The CDR3 bases are TGTGCCATCAGCGTCGACAGCCTGAGGGAGCAGTACTTC.

Remarks on this clone: Distinct nucleotide sequences in the sample also encode this CDR3. The chain links TRBV5-4 to TRBJ2-2; maybe TRBD1 (6 bases). Trimming removed 0 bases at V and 5 bases at J, with 8 bases between. This CDR3 has 14 residues. The germline V gene has CDR1 SGHNT and CDR2 YYREEE (reference sequence). This chain's CDR3 is CASSLGGRTGELFF. In DNA, the CDR3 is TGTGCCAGCAGCTTGGGGGGGCGTACCGGGGAGCTGTTTTTT.

The chain is built from TRBV5-1 and TRBJ2-7; 9 nucleotides match TRBD2. CDR1 and CDR2 (germline): SGHRS, YFSETQ. Losses at the gene ends were 0 bases for V and 2 bases for J; bases not matched to a gene: 6. The CDR3 has 16 residues. CDR3 amino acids: CASSLDLLAGAYEQYF. The CDR3 DNA is TGCGCCAGCAGCTTGGACTTACTAGCGGGTGCCTACGAGCAGTACTTC.

The V call is TRBV4-1, the J call TRBJ2-7; 9 positions match TRBD2. Germline V gives CDR1 MGHRA, CDR2 YSYEKL. The CDR3 consists of 13 residues. Trimming took 4 bases from V and 4 from J; bases not matched to a gene: 2. CDR3 in amino acids: CASSRGLAYEQYF. The CDR3 DNA reads as TGCGCCAGCAGCCGCGGACTAGCGTACGAGCAGTACTTC.